One and the same sample provided the 6 T cell receptor beta chains below, sequenced in a study of response to subunit inactivated influenza vaccine. TCRdb re-derived calls from the RT-PCR reads in MiXCR, one entry per CDR3 protein. The sample contains around 580,000 distinct CDR3 sequences, about 11% of which appear only once. The source material was PBMCs from blood, sampled on the day of vaccination. Receptors were obtained from a man aged 50 or older who received an inactivated influenza vaccine.

This clonotype was counted once. A much larger clone differs by one base, so this may be a read error. The rearrangement joins TRBV6-2 or TRBV6-3 to TRBJ2-1; D call uncertain. The V gene's germline CDR1 is MNHEY and CDR2 SVGEGT. This CDR3 contains 17 residues. V was shortened by 6 bases and J by 2 bases, with 20 bases between the two germline ends. CDR3 protein: CASRSVRLHYAYNEQFF. CDR3 DNA: TGTGCCAGCAGATCTGTGCGTCTTCATTACGCCTACAATGAGCAGTTCTTC.

This clonotype was seen at least ten times. The chain employs TRBV29-1 and TRBJ2-1; D is perhaps TRBD1 (6 bases). The germline V and J ends were trimmed by 3 bases and 7 bases, with 16 bases remaining between them. Germline V gives CDR1 SQVTM, CDR2 ANQGSEA. The CDR3 spans 14 residues. The CDR3 is CSVEGQGQLNEQFF. CDR3 in DNA: TGCAGCGTTGAGGGGCAGGGGCAGTTGAATGAGCAGTTCTTC.

This clonotype was detected ten times or more. The chain is built from TRBV30 and TRBJ1-4; D unclear. Trimming took 1 base from V and 0 from J, leaving 6 bases between them. Germline-derived CDR1 and CDR2 are GTSNPN and SVGIG (reference sequence). This CDR3 has 14 amino acids. CDR3 residues: CAWSGVTTNEKLFF. The DNA for the CDR3 is TGTGCCTGGAGTGGGGTGACAACTAATGAAAAACTGTTTTTT.

The table lists this clonotype with many counts. The chain employs TRBV7-9 and TRBJ2-4; maybe TRBD1 (5 bases). CDR1 and CDR2 (germline): SEHNR, FQNEAQ (reference sequence). This CDR3 comprises 12 residues. Trimming stripped 6 bases from V and 6 bases from J, with 9 bases between. Here the CDR3 reads CASRPQGNIQYF. The CDR3, as DNA: TGTGCCAGCAGGCCTCAGGGAAACATTCAGTACTTC.

V is TRBV4-3 and J is TRBJ2-3; D gene uncertain. Trimming removed 0 bases from V and 0 bases from J, with 13 bases in between. In germline, CDR1 is LGHNA, CDR2 YSLEER. The CDR3 loop spans 17 amino acids. CDR3 bases: TGCGCCAGCAGCCAAGATCGTGGTAAAGCTAGCACAGATACGCAGTATTTT. This gives the protein CASSQDRGKASTDTQYF.

This clonotype was seen only a few times. The chain links TRBV29-1 to TRBJ2-5; 9 nucleotides align to TRBD1. V lost 6 bases and J lost 1; bases outside the gene matches: 6. The CDR3 length is 14 residues. The germline gives CDR1 SQVTM, CDR2 ANQGSEA. CDR3 DNA: TGCAGCGTCACGAGGACAGGGGTCCAAGAGACCCAGTACTTC. It encodes CSVTRTGVQETQYF.